This TCR beta chain came from a study of cytotoxic CD8 clonotypes in ibrutinib-treated CLL. Study-wide context: Investigators collected response samples after a median around 12 months of treatment, range 6 to 36.

Roughly 2 micrograms of genomic DNA from cryopreserved PBMCs went into TCR beta libraries. Losses at the gene ends were 0 bases for V and 3 bases for J; bases not matched to a gene: 10. Germline V gene sequence: CDR1 PRHDT, CDR2 FYEKMQ (reference sequence). CDR3 length: 19 amino acids. Here immunoSEQ multiplex PCR was the method, and the copy in TCRdb shows in-frame clones only, minus some. The repertoire has about 130,000 clones, 79% of them found once; the top ten carry around 13%. The chain is built from TRBV13 and TRBJ2-3; TRBD2 matches at 12 bases. Here the sequenced sample was PBMCs, taken after 12 months of ibrutinib treatment. The receptor's source is a human donor with chronic lymphocytic leukemia. The CDR3 here is CASSLGPSGRAFGTDTQYF. The CDR3, as DNA: TGTGCCAGCAGCTTAGGCCCTAGCGGGAGGGCCTTCGGAACAGATACGCAGTATTTT.